Given below is one T cell receptor (beta chain) in context. Repertoires were generated with immunoSEQ multiplex PCR, while TCRdb's copy carries only in-frame clones and drops some. Of tens of thousands of clones in the sample, approximately 84% were seen once. CDR1 and CDR2 (germline): SEHNR, FQNEAQ (reference sequence). V was clipped by 0 bases and J by 7 bases, with 6 bases between them. CDR3 length equals 12 residues. These data are taken from a study of control samples from healthy donors and cancer patients. The chain uses TRBV7-9 and TRBJ2-5, with D perhaps matching TRBD2 (6 bases). Sequenced: PBMCs. The sequence was collected from a man in his 70s with lung cancer. For the CDR3, the DNA is TGTGCCAGCAGCTTAGCGGGGGGGACCCAGTACTTC. This encodes CASSLAGGTQYF.